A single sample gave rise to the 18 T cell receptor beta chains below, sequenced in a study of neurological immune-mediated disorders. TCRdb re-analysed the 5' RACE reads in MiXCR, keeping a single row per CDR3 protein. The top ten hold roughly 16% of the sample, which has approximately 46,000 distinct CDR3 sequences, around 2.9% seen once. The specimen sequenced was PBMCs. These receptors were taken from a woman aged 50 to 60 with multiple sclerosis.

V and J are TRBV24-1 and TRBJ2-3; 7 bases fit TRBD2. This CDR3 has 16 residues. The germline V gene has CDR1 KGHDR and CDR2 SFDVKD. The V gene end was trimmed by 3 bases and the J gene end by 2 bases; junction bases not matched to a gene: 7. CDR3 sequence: CATSDTLAEVTDTQYF. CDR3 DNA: TGTGCCACCAGTGATACTCTAGCGGAGGTCACAGATACGCAGTATTTT.

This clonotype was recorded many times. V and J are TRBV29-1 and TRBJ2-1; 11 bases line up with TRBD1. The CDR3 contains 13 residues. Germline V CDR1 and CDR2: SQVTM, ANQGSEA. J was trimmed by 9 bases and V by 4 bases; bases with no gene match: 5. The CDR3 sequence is CSVGDRGSREQFF. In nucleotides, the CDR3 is TGCAGCGTTGGGGACAGGGGGTCCCGTGAGCAGTTCTTC.

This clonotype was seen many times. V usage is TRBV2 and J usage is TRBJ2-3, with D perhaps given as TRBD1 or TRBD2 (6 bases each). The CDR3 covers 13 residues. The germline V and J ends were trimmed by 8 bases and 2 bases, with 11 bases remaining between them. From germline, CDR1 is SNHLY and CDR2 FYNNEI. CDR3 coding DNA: TGTGCCAGCCGGGGGCAGAACACAGATACGCAGTATTTT. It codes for CASRGQNTDTQYF.

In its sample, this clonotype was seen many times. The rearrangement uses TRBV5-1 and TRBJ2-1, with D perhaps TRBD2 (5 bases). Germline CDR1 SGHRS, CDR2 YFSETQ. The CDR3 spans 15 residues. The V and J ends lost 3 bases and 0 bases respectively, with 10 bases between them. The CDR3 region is CASSSGLSSYNEQFF. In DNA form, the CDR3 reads TGCGCCAGCAGCTCGGGGTTAAGCTCCTACAATGAGCAGTTCTTC.

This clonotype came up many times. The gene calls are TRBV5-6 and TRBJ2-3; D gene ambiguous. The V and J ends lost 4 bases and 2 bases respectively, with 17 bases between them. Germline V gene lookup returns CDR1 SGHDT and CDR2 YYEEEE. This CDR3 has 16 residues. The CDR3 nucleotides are TGTGCCAGCAGCCCCTCGCGTGTGTGGTCCACAGATACGCAGTATTTT. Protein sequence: CASSPSRVWSTDTQYF.

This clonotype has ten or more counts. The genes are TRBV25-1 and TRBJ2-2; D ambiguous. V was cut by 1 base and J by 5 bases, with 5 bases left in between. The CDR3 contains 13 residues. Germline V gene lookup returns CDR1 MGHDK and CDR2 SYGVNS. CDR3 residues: CASSEWDTGELFF. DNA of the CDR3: TGTGCCAGCAGTGAATGGGATACCGGGGAGCTGTTTTTT. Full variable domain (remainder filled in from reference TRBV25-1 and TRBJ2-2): EADIYQTPRYLVIGTGKKITLECSQTMGHDKMYWYQQDPGMELHLIHYSYGVNSTEKGDLSSESTVSRIRTEHFPLTLESARPSHTSQYLCASSEWDTGELFFGEGSRLTVL.

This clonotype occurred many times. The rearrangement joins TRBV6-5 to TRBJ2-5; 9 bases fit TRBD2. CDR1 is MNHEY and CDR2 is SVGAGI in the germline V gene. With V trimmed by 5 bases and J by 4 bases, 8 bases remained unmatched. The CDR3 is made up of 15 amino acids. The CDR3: CASSQSIAGVETQYF. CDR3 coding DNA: TGTGCCAGCAGTCAATCGATAGCGGGAGTAGAGACCCAGTACTTC.

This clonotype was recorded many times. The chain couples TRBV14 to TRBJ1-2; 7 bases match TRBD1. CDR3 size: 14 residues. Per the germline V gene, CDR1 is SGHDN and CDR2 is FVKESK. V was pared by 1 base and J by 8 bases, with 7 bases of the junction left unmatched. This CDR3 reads CASSQVRQGSGYTF. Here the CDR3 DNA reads TGTGCCAGCAGCCAAGTTCGACAGGGTAGCGGCTACACCTTC.

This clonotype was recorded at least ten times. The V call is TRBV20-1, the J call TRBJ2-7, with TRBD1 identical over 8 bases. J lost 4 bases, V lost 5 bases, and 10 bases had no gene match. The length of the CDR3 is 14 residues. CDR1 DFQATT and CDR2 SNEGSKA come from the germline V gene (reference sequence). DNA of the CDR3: TGCAGTGCTCCACTACAGGGGGGCGGGTACGAGCAGTACTTC. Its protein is CSAPLQGGGYEQYF.

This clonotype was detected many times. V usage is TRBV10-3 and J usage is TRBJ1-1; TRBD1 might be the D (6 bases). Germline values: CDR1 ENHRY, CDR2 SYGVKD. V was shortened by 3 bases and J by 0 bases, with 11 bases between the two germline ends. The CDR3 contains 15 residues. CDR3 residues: CAISEEQGMNTEAFF. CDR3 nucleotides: TGTGCCATCAGTGAAGAACAGGGAATGAACACTGAAGCTTTCTTT.

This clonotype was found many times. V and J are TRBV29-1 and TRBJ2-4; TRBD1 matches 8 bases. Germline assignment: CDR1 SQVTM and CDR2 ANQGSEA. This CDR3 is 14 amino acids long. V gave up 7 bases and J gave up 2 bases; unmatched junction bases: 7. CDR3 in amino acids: CSAGQGYSKNIQYF. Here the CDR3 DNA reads TGCAGCGCCGGACAGGGATATTCCAAAAACATTCAGTACTTC. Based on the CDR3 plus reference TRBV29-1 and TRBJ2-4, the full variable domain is SAVISQKPSRDICQRGTSLTIQCQVDSQVTMMFWYRQQPGQSLTLIATANQGSEATYESGFVIDKFPISRPNLTFSTLTVSNMSPEDSSIYLCSAGQGYSKNIQYFGAGTRLSVL.

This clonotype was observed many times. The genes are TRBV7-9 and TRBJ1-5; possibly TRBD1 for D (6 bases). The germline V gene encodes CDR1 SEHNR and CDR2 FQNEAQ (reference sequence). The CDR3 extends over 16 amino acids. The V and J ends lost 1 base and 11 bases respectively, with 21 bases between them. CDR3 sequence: CASSLDPGGGAPTQHF. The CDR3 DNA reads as TGTGCCAGCAGCTTAGATCCTGGTGGGGGGGCTCCAACCCAGCATTTT.

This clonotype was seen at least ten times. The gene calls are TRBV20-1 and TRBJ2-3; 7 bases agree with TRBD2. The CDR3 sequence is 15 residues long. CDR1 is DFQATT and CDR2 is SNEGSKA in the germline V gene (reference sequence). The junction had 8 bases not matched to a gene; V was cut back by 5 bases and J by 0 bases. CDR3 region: CSAAPLGGSTDTQYF. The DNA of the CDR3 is TGCAGTGCTGCACCCTTGGGGGGGAGCACAGATACGCAGTATTTT.

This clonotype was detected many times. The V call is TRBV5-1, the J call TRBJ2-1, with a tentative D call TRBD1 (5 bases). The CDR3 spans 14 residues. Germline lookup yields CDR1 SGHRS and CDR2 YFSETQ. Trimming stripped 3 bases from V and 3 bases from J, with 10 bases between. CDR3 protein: CASSSRDSYNEQFF. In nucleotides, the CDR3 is TGCGCCAGCAGCTCCCGAGACAGCTACAATGAGCAGTTCTTC.

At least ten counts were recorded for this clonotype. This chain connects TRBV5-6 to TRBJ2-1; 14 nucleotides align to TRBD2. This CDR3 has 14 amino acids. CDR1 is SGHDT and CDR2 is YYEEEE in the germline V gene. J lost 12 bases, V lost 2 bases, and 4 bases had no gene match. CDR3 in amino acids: CASSFGTSGGGQFF. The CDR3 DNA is TGTGCCAGCAGCTTCGGGACTAGCGGGGGTGGGCAGTTCTTC.

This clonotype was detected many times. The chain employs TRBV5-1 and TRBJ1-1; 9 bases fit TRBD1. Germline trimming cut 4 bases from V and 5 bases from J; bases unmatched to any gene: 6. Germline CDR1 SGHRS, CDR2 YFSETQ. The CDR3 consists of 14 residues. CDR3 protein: CASSGQGTGTEAFF. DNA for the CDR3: TGCGCCAGCAGCGGACAGGGGACGGGAACTGAAGCTTTCTTT.

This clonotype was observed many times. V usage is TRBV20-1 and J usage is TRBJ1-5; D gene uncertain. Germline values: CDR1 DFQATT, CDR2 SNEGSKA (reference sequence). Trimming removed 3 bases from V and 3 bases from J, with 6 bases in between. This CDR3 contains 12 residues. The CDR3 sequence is CSARAANQPQHF. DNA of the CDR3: TGCAGTGCTAGGGCCGCCAATCAGCCCCAGCATTTT.

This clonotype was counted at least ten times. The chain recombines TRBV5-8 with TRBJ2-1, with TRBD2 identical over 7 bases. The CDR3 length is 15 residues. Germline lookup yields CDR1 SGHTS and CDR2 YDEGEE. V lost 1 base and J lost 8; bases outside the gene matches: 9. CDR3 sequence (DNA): TGTGCCAGCAGCTTGTTGGGCGGGAGTACGGATGAGCAGTTCTTC. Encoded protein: CASSLLGGSTDEQFF.